These 13 T cell receptor beta chains share one sample of origin, sequenced in a study of low-dose radiotherapy and immunotherapy resistance in tumors. Time point specified: before trial treatment. Both TCRalpha and TCRbeta chains were reverse transcribed with V-gene-specific primers. TCRs were amplified for roughly 20 PCR cycles with a constant-region primer and V-primer adapter. TCRdb reprocessed the reads with MiXCR, giving one entry per CDR3 protein. Altogether tens of thousands of distinct CDR3 sequences are present, under 20% being singletons, with the ten largest covering around 6.1%. The starting material was PBMCs, obtained before treatment. Receptors were obtained from a male donor with prostate cancer.

In its sample, this clonotype was seen many times. The chain employs TRBV20-1 and TRBJ2-1; D is uncertain. This CDR3 has 11 residues. The V and J ends lost 3 bases and 3 bases respectively, with 3 bases between them. Germline V gene data show CDR1 as DFQATT and CDR2 as SNEGSKA (reference sequence). CDR3 in DNA: TGCAGTGCTAGTGGCTACAATGAGCAGTTCTTC. Protein: CSASGYNEQFF.

This clonotype has a count of ten or more. This chain joins TRBV7-2 and TRBJ2-5; TRBD2 matches at 8 bases. The germline gives CDR1 SGHTA, CDR2 FQGNSA. V lost 2 bases, J lost 9 bases, and 14 bases stayed unmatched. This CDR3 region has 16 residues. CDR3 nucleotides: TGTGCCAGCAGCTTAATTGCGGGGGGCGGAGGAGGGGCCCAGTACTTC. Encoded protein: CASSLIAGGGGGAQYF.

This clonotype was seen repeatedly, ten times or more. The chain uses TRBV4-1 and TRBJ1-6, with D uncertain. The V end lost 0 bases, the J end lost 10 bases, and 16 bases lay between the germline ends. This CDR3 has 16 amino acids. Looked up from germline, CDR1 is MGHRA and CDR2 is YSYEKL. The chain's CDR3 is CASSQEVETVPSPLHF. CDR3 nucleotide sequence: TGCGCCAGCAGCCAAGAGGTGGAGACTGTCCCCTCACCCCTCCACTTT.

This clonotype was found many times. V usage is TRBV7-9 and J usage is TRBJ1-1; the D is unclear. Trimming removed 1 base at V and 0 bases at J, with 3 bases between. Germline CDR1 and CDR2: SEHNR and FQNEAQ (reference sequence). CDR3 length equals 13 residues. This CDR3 is CASSLGMNTEAFF. DNA of the CDR3: TGTGCCAGCAGCTTAGGGATGAACACTGAAGCTTTCTTT. The full variable domain, completed using reference TRBV7-9 and TRBJ1-1, is DTGVSQNPRHKITKRGQNVTFRCDPISEHNRLYWYRQTLGQGPEFLTYFQNEAQLEKSRLLSDRFSAERPKGSFSTLEIQRTEQGDSAMYLCASSLGMNTEAFFGQGTRLTVV.

This clonotype came up many times. This chain links TRBV12-3 or TRBV12-4 with TRBJ2-1, with D tentatively TRBD1 (6 bases). The V and J ends lost 6 bases and 5 bases respectively, with 26 bases between them. The CDR3 is 18 amino acids. CDR3 DNA: TGTGCCAGCAGCCTTAGACCCTGGACGGGACCAGGGGACAATGAGCAGTTCTTC. This gives the protein CASSLRPWTGPGDNEQFF.

This clonotype was seen a few times. The chain employs TRBV25-1 and TRBJ1-1; no definite D call. The CDR3 has 15 amino acids. V lost 1 base and J lost 5, with 14 bases in between. Germline V gene lookup returns CDR1 MGHDK and CDR2 SYGVNS. DNA of the CDR3: TGTGCCAGCAGTGAATCCCTGCTGGTTGAGACTGAAGCTTTCTTT. The encoded protein is CASSESLLVETEAFF.

In this sample, this clonotype turned up many times. The chain links TRBV19 to TRBJ2-5; the D is unclear. V was trimmed by 5 bases and J by 3 bases, leaving 10 bases between them. Per the germline V gene, CDR1 is LNHDA and CDR2 is SQIVND (reference sequence). The CDR3 contains 13 residues. This CDR3 reads CASSGRKKETQYF. CDR3 bases: TGTGCCAGTAGTGGCAGAAAGAAAGAGACCCAGTACTTC.

This clonotype was recorded a few times. The chain carries TRBV5-1 and TRBJ1-1, with D possibly matching TRBD1 (5 bases). The CDR3 runs 13 residues. The V and J ends lost 1 base and 3 bases respectively, with 7 bases between them. Germline V lookup: CDR1 SGHRS, CDR2 YFSETQ. Here the CDR3 reads CASSLLGDTEAFF. The CDR3 nucleotides read TGCGCCAGCAGCTTGCTGGGGGACACTGAAGCTTTCTTT.

In this sample, this clonotype turned up many times. The J gene is TRBJ2-7, the V gene TRBV6-2 or TRBV6-3; 9 nucleotides line up with TRBD1. The CDR3 length is 16 residues. Trimming took 7 bases from V and 2 from J; bases not matched to a gene: 12. CDR1 is MNHEY, CDR2 SVGEGT, per germline. The CDR3 bases are TGTGCCAGCACCGAGGCCGGGACAGGGTGGGCCTACGAGCAGTACTTC. The encoded protein is CASTEAGTGWAYEQYF.

The genes are TRBV4-3 and TRBJ2-4; TRBD2 aligns across 9 bases. V dropped 4 bases and J dropped 8; count of bases not matched to a gene: 12. Germline assignment: CDR1 LGHNA and CDR2 YSLEER. The CDR3 length is 16 residues. The CDR3 nucleotides are TGCGCCAGCAGCCTCCGTCCCGCCGCGGGAGGGGACATTCAGTACTTC. Amino acids: CASSLRPAAGGDIQYF.

In its sample, this clonotype was seen many times. The CDR3 region is CASSLSVGLGEKLFF. In DNA, the CDR3 is TGTGCCAGCAGTTTAAGTGTGGGGCTGGGTGAAAAACTGTTTTTT. The rearrangement uses TRBV28 and TRBJ1-4, with a tentative D call TRBD1 (5 bases). This CDR3 has 15 amino acids. Germline V gene data show CDR1 as MDHEN and CDR2 as SYDVKM. V lost 2 bases to trimming and J lost 7 bases, with 14 bases between them.

The chain is built from TRBV7-6 and TRBJ1-2; D not resolved. This CDR3 comprises 13 residues. Germline lookup yields CDR1 SGHVS and CDR2 FNYEAQ. This CDR3 reads CARSFRFNYGYTF. As DNA, the CDR3 is TGTGCTAGATCTTTTAGGTTCAACTATGGCTACACCTTC. Looking up the rest from reference TRBV7-6 and TRBJ1-2 gives the full variable domain: GAGVSQSPRYKVTKRGQDVALRCDPISGHVSLYWYRQALGQGPEFLTYFNYEAQQDKSGLPNDRFSAERPEGSISTLTIQRTEQRDSAMYRCARSFRFNYGYTFGSGTRLTVV.

This clonotype was recorded many times. This rearrangement joins TRBV6-2 or TRBV6-3 to TRBJ2-7; tentatively, D is TRBD1 (6 bases). The germline CDR1 and CDR2 sequences are MNHEY and SVGEGT. V was clipped by 7 bases and J by 2 bases, with 9 bases between them. CDR3 size: 12 residues. This CDR3 reads CASKDRTYEQYF. CDR3 DNA sequence: TGTGCCAGCAAAGACAGGACCTACGAGCAGTACTTC.